The clone carrying this T cell receptor (beta chain) was counted between two and nine times. An end of the junction does not agree with germline; a read error may underlie this. TCRdb analysed the 5' RACE reads with MiXCR anew, one entry per CDR3 protein. This sample has some 78,000 distinct CDR3 sequences, with about 8% found just once. The CDR3 is 15 residues long. Germline-derived CDR1 and CDR2 are SGHRS and YFSETQ. The data belong to a study of human T cells and chemical hapten exposure. The template was total RNA from unfractionated whole blood. The sequence was obtained from a male donor in good health. The chain recombines TRBV5-1 with TRBJ1-1; D gene unclear. The CDR3 reads CASSFGNTRNTEASF. The CDR3, as DNA: TGCGCCAGCAGCTTCGGTAATACTCGGAACACTGAAGCTTCCTTT.